These 10 T cell receptor beta chains were all obtained from the same sample, sequenced in a study of blood T cell repertoires in COVID-19. Repertoires were generated with immunoSEQ multiplex PCR, while TCRdb's copy carries only in-frame clones and drops some. The table lists a few hundred thousand clones, roughly 80% of them singletons. The sample was peripheral blood. The receptors stem from a human donor in a cohort sampled during active COVID-19.

The chain combines TRBV7-9 with TRBJ2-3, with TRBD2 identical over 10 bases. The CDR3 sequence is 17 residues long. Germline loops: CDR1 SEHNR, CDR2 FQNEAQ (reference sequence). V shed 4 bases and J 0 bases; nucleotides not matched to a gene: 7. The CDR3 DNA sequence: TGTGCCAGCAGCTCCCTTAGCGGGGGGCTTAGCACAGATACGCAGTATTTT. It specifies CASSSLSGGLSTDTQYF. Variable domain in full (rest from reference TRBV7-9 and TRBJ2-3): DTGVSQNPRHKITKRGQNVTFRCDPISEHNRLYWYRQTLGQGPEFLTYFQNEAQLEKSRLLSDRFSAERPKGSFSTLEIQRTEQGDSAMYLCASSSLSGGLSTDTQYFGPGTRLTVL.

This clone was seen just once. V usage is TRBV5-4 and J usage is TRBJ2-7; D gene ambiguous. CDR1 SGHNT and CDR2 YYREEE come from the germline V gene (reference sequence). The length of the CDR3 is 13 residues. The V end lost 4 bases, the J end lost 4 bases, and 12 bases lay between the germline ends. The CDR3 loop is CASSQSLQYEQYF. The CDR3 region has the DNA TGTGCCAGCAGCCAGAGTTTACAGTACGAGCAGTACTTC. Complete variable domain (other parts from reference TRBV5-4 and TRBJ2-7): ETGVTQSPTHLIKTRGQQVTLRCSSQSGHNTVSWYQQALGQGPQFIFQYYREEENGRGNFPPRFSGLQFPNYSSELNVNALELDDSALYLCASSQSLQYEQYFGPGTRLTVT.

This clone showed up many times. The chain employs TRBV4-3 and TRBJ2-7; 8 positions agree with TRBD1. With V trimmed by 3 bases and J by 5 bases, 6 bases remained unmatched. This CDR3 comprises 14 residues. Germline V lookup: CDR1 LGHNA, CDR2 YSLEER. For the CDR3, the DNA is TGCGCCAGCAGCCAGAGACAGGGGACCCACGAGCAGTACTTC. It codes for CASSQRQGTHEQYF.

The rearrangement links TRBV4-1 to TRBJ2-1; perhaps TRBD2 as D (6 bases). V was clipped by 1 base and J by 1 base, with 11 bases between them. From germline, CDR1 is MGHRA and CDR2 YSYEKL. This CDR3 is 16 amino acids long. The CDR3 loop reads CASSQAGLPSYNEQFF. CDR3 sequence (DNA): TGCGCCAGCAGCCAAGCGGGACTCCCTTCCTACAATGAGCAGTTCTTC.

The chain couples TRBV5-6 to TRBJ1-2; 10 bases agree with TRBD1. Trimming took 4 bases from V and 2 from J; bases not matched to a gene: 5. Germline CDR1 and CDR2: SGHDT and YYEEEE. The length of the CDR3 is 15 residues. Here the CDR3 reads CASSTGGQGNYGYTF. In nucleotides, the CDR3 is TGTGCCAGCAGCACGGGGGGACAGGGGAACTATGGCTACACCTTC.

This clone is a singleton in its sample. The chain combines TRBV29-1 with TRBJ1-4; D possibly corresponds to TRBD1 (5 bases). Germline-derived CDR1 and CDR2 are SQVTM and ANQGSEA. There are 13 residues in the CDR3. The ends were cut back, 4 bases at V and 2 bases at J, with 8 bases in the middle. CDR3 sequence reads: CSVAGDTNEKLFF. CDR3 nucleotide sequence: TGCAGCGTTGCGGGGGATACTAATGAAAAACTGTTTTTT. The full variable domain, completed using reference TRBV29-1 and TRBJ1-4, is SAVISQKPSRDICQRGTSLTIQCQVDSQVTMMFWYRQQPGQSLTLIATANQGSEATYESGFVIDKFPISRPNLTFSTLTVSNMSPEDSSIYLCSVAGDTNEKLFFGSGTQLSVL.

V is TRBV10-3 and J is TRBJ2-7, with 10 positions matching TRBD2. The CDR3 totals 15 residues. Germline V gene data show CDR1 as ENHRY and CDR2 as SYGVKD. With 4 bases clipped from V and 2 bases from J, the junction kept 5 bases outside the gene matches. This CDR3 is CAISAGLAATYEQYF. The CDR3 DNA reads as TGTGCCATCAGTGCAGGACTAGCGGCGACCTACGAGCAGTACTTC.

J is TRBJ2-4 and V is TRBV7-9; D is unclear. This CDR3 is built from 14 residues. Germline loops: CDR1 SEHNR, CDR2 FQNEAQ (reference sequence). Trimming cost V 5 bases and J 3 bases, with 11 bases left between them. The CDR3 spells CASSHGSGKNIQYF. The CDR3 nucleotides read TGTGCCAGCAGCCACGGTTCGGGCAAAAACATTCAGTACTTC.

J is TRBJ2-2 and V is TRBV18; a possible D gene is TRBD2 (6 bases). Germline-derived CDR1 and CDR2 are KGHSH and LQKENI. CDR3 length equals 15 residues. Trimming removed 6 bases at V and 6 bases at J, with 17 bases between. The CDR3 nucleotides are TGTGCCAGCTCCGACATCGTACTAGCAGCCGGGGAGCTGTTTTTT. As protein: CASSDIVLAAGELFF. The full variable domain, with the rest looked up from reference TRBV18 and TRBJ2-2, is NAGVMQNPRHLVRRRGQEARLRCSPMKGHSHVYWYRQLPEEGLKFMVYLQKENIIDESGMPKERFSAEFPKEGPSILRIQQVVRGDSAAYFCASSDIVLAAGELFFGEGSRLTVL.

J is TRBJ2-1 and V is TRBV5-6; D gene ambiguous. Trimming shortened V by 1 base and J by 6 bases, and 2 bases separated the two germline ends. From germline, CDR1 is SGHDT and CDR2 YYEEEE. The CDR3 contains 11 residues. The CDR3 protein is CASSLRNEQFF. The CDR3 region has the DNA TGTGCCAGCAGCTTGCGCAATGAGCAGTTCTTC.